The 21 T cell receptor beta chains in this list originate from one sample, sequenced in a study of OX40 agonist ivuxolimab in advanced cancers. TCRdb keeps only in-frame clones here, not all; method: immunoSEQ multiplex PCR. The data hold about 35,000 clones, with around 83% observed a single time. The specimen comprised CD4+ or CD8+ T cells sorted from blood, sampled in a trial of the OX40 agonist ivuxolimab. The receptors stem from an adult with an advanced solid tumor such as melanoma, head and neck, liver or kidney cancer.

This clone has a single count. V usage is TRBV19 and J usage is TRBJ1-6, with D possibly being TRBD1 (5 bases). Trimming shortened V by 5 bases and J by 9 bases, and 14 bases separated the two germline ends. The length of the CDR3 is 14 residues. The germline V gene has CDR1 LNHDA and CDR2 SQIVND (reference sequence). CDR3 sequence (DNA): TGTGCCAGTAGTCAGGGCCAGGGAGGTTCACCCCTCCACTTT. Translating it yields CASSQGQGGSPLHF.

This chain links TRBV19 with TRBJ2-7; 8 positions agree with TRBD2. Germline CDR1 reads LNHDA; CDR2 reads SQIVND (reference sequence). The CDR3 covers 16 residues. The trim removed 5 bases at V and 2 bases at J, leaving 11 bases unmatched. In DNA, the CDR3 is TGTGCCAGTAGTGCCTCCGGGACTAGGCGACCCTACGAGCAGTACTTC. Its protein is CASSASGTRRPYEQYF.

The J gene is TRBJ1-2, the V gene TRBV23-1; 7 nucleotides agree with TRBD1. TRBV23-1 is assigned to the ORF class and has an uncertain function. V shed 4 bases, J shed 7 bases, and the junction held 12 bases outside the gene matches. The length of the CDR3 is 15 residues. The CDR3 nucleotides are TGCGCCAGCAGTCTGAAAGGGGGCGGGCTTGGTGGCTACACCTTC. Its translation: CASSLKGGGLGGYTF.

Sample share makes this clone medium-sized. The V and J genes are TRBV5-1 and TRBJ2-7; D remains unclear. The CDR3 is 14 amino acids. Trimming shortened V by 0 bases and J by 6 bases, and 13 bases separated the two germline ends. CDR1 SGHRS and CDR2 YFSETQ come from the germline V gene. Here the CDR3 DNA reads TGCGCCAGCAGCTTGGGCCCTCCGATTACCGAGCAGTACTTC. It translates to CASSLGPPITEQYF.

V is TRBV28 and J is TRBJ1-3; D ambiguous. The germline V gene has CDR1 MDHEN and CDR2 SYDVKM. Trimming shortened V by 8 bases and J by 4 bases, and 30 bases separated the two germline ends. The CDR3 spans 19 residues. DNA for the CDR3: TGTGCCAGCGATTCGTACTTCCACTCAGACGGGTCTACGGGAAACACCATATATTTT. Protein sequence: CASDSYFHSDGSTGNTIYF. Using reference TRBV28 and TRBJ1-3 for the parts outside the CDR3, the full variable domain is DVKVTQSSRYLVKRTGEKVFLECVQDMDHENMFWYRQDPGLGLRLIYFSYDVKMKEKGDIPEGYSVSREKKERFSLILESASTNQTSMYLCASDSYFHSDGSTGNTIYFGEGSWLTVV.

The chain has TRBV2 and TRBJ1-2; no reliable D call. V lost 4 bases and J lost 7, with 7 bases in between. Per the germline V gene, CDR1 is SNHLY and CDR2 is FYNNEI. The CDR3 has 11 amino acids. CDR3 amino acids: CASSAEGGYTF. CDR3 sequence (DNA): TGTGCCAGCAGTGCGGAGGGTGGCTACACCTTC.

The CDR3 DNA reads TGTGCCAGCAGCTGGACAGACAATGAGCAGTTCTTC. Protein: CASSWTDNEQFF. V gene TRBV5-6 combines with J gene TRBJ2-1, with D perhaps matching TRBD1 (6 bases). The CDR3 sequence is 12 residues long. Germline V gene data show CDR1 as SGHDT and CDR2 as YYEEEE. Trimming pared 3 bases from V and 5 bases from J, leaving 6 bases between.

The chain uses TRBV30 and TRBJ2-7; D remains ambiguous. Germline CDR1 reads GTSNPN; CDR2 reads SVGIG (reference sequence). Trimming took off 0 bases at V and 3 bases at J, with 9 bases between the two ends. The CDR3 consists of 13 residues. The CDR3: CAWSVGSFYEQYF. The CDR3 DNA is TGTGCCTGGAGTGTAGGCAGTTTCTACGAGCAGTACTTC.

The chain has TRBV5-1 and TRBJ1-6; 7 bases are a match to TRBD1. CDR3 length equals 15 residues. The germline V gene has CDR1 SGHRS and CDR2 YFSETQ. J was trimmed by 10 bases and V by 4 bases; bases with no gene match: 11. CDR3 amino acids: CASSLRGQARSPLHF. CDR3 DNA: TGCGCCAGCAGCCTACGAGGACAGGCGCGGTCACCCCTCCACTTT.

This rearrangement joins TRBV18 to TRBJ2-7; TRBD1 agrees at 10 bases. The germline CDR1 and CDR2 sequences are KGHSH and LQKENI. This CDR3 is 15 amino acids long. Germline trimming cut 4 bases from V and 4 bases from J; bases unmatched to any gene: 7. CDR3 sequence (DNA): TGTGCCAGCTCACTGTACCGGGACAGGGGATACGAGCAGTACTTC. It encodes CASSLYRDRGYEQYF.

The V and J genes are TRBV19 and TRBJ1-2, with D unclear. V was clipped by 5 bases and J by 8 bases, with 12 bases between them. This CDR3 spans 12 amino acids. Germline CDR1 LNHDA, CDR2 SQIVND (reference sequence). The CDR3 sequence is CASSPRGGGYTF. The CDR3 DNA is TGTGCCAGTAGTCCCCGCGGAGGCGGCTACACCTTC.

This chain links TRBV19 with TRBJ1-1; D is unclear. The CDR3 runs 13 residues. Germline V lookup: CDR1 LNHDA, CDR2 SQIVND (reference sequence). V gave up 7 bases and J gave up 2 bases, with 11 bases separating them. Here the CDR3 reads CASTGLENTEAFF. For the CDR3, the DNA is TGTGCCAGTACTGGACTGGAAAACACTGAAGCTTTCTTT.

The rearrangement uses TRBV7-2 and TRBJ2-2; D gene unclear. CDR3 length: 14 residues. Trimming took off 2 bases at V and 1 base at J, with 5 bases between the two ends. Germline-derived CDR1 and CDR2 are SGHTA and FQGNSA. The CDR3 DNA sequence: TGTGCCAGCAGCTTACGACGGAACACCGGGGAGCTGTTTTTT. It yields the protein CASSLRRNTGELFF.

The rearrangement joins TRBV7-3 to TRBJ2-3; D remains ambiguous. CDR3 length: 13 amino acids. From germline, CDR1 is SGHTA and CDR2 FQGTGA. V shed 3 bases and J shed 3 bases, with 7 bases lying between them. For the CDR3, the DNA is TGTGCCAGCAGCTTTACTATAACAGATACGCAGTATTTT. This sequence encodes CASSFTITDTQYF. Together with reference TRBV7-3 and TRBJ2-3, the CDR3 gives the full variable domain: GAGVSQTPSNKVTEKGKYVELRCDPISGHTALYWYRQSLGQGPEFLIYFQGTGAADDSGLPNDRFFAVRPEGSVSTLKIQRTERGDSAVYLCASSFTITDTQYFGPGTRLTVL.

The genes are TRBV5-1 and TRBJ1-1; 9 bases fit TRBD1. The CDR3 spans 15 residues. The germline gives CDR1 SGHRS, CDR2 YFSETQ. J gave up 0 bases and V 0 bases, and 0 bases lay outside the gene matches. The DNA for the CDR3 is TGCGCCAGCAGCTTGGGGGACAGGGTGAACACTGAAGCTTTCTTT. Amino acid sequence: CASSLGDRVNTEAFF.

The CDR3 DNA reads as TGCGCCAGCAGACTAGCGTCTCAGGATACGCAGTATTTT. It yields the protein CASRLASQDTQYF. The V call is TRBV5-1, the J call TRBJ2-3; TRBD2 matches at 7 bases. Germline V gene data show CDR1 as SGHRS and CDR2 as YFSETQ. The CDR3 contains 13 residues. V dropped 5 bases and J dropped 6; count of bases not matched to a gene: 6.

The gene calls are TRBV10-1 and TRBJ2-3, with 7 bases that match TRBD2. There are 12 residues in the CDR3. After removal of 6 bases from V and 4 bases from J, the junction contained 1 base not matched to a gene. Looked up from germline, CDR1 is WNHNN and CDR2 is SYGVQD (reference sequence). CDR3 sequence: CASRGLADTQYF. The CDR3, as DNA: TGCGCCAGCAGAGGACTAGCAGATACGCAGTATTTT.

The J gene is TRBJ1-1, the V gene TRBV18; D is unclear. V lost 2 bases and J 1 base, leaving 20 bases between the germline ends. The CDR3 extends over 18 amino acids. Germline CDR1 reads KGHSH; CDR2 reads LQKENI. Here the CDR3 reads CASSPMGSADPRNTEAFF. In nucleotides, the CDR3 is TGTGCCAGCTCACCAATGGGGTCGGCAGATCCTCGGAACACTGAAGCTTTCTTT.

The chain carries TRBV5-1 and TRBJ2-5, with D tentatively TRBD1 (5 bases). V was clipped by 0 bases and J by 1 base, with 10 bases between them. Per the germline V gene, CDR1 is SGHRS and CDR2 is YFSETQ. This CDR3 has 15 residues. For the CDR3, the DNA is TGCGCCAGCAGCTTGGAAGGACAAGGCCAAGAGACCCAGTACTTC. This translates into CASSLEGQGQETQYF.

The V gene is TRBV11-3, the J gene TRBJ2-3, with unresolved D. V dropped 4 bases and J dropped 2 bases, with 10 bases sitting between them. The CDR3 length is 14 residues. Germline CDR1 reads SGHNT; CDR2 reads YENEEA. The CDR3 here is CASSYRRVTDTQYF. The CDR3 DNA reads TGTGCCAGCAGCTACCGGAGAGTCACAGATACGCAGTATTTT. Based on the CDR3 plus reference TRBV11-3 and TRBJ2-3, the full variable domain is EAGVVQSPRYKIIEKKQPVAFWCNPISGHNTLYWYLQNLGQGPELLIRYENEEAVDDSQLPKDRFSAERLKGVDSTLKIQPAELGDSAVYLCASSYRRVTDTQYFGPGTRLTVL.

This rearrangement joins TRBV9 to TRBJ2-1; 7 bases line up with TRBD2. This CDR3 comprises 15 residues. The ends lost 3 bases at V and 4 bases at J; junction bases unmatched: 7. CDR1 and CDR2 from the germline V gene are SGDLS and YYNGEE. As DNA, the CDR3 is TGTGCCAGCAGCGCGACTAGCCTTTTTTACAATGAGCAGTTCTTC. It encodes CASSATSLFYNEQFF.